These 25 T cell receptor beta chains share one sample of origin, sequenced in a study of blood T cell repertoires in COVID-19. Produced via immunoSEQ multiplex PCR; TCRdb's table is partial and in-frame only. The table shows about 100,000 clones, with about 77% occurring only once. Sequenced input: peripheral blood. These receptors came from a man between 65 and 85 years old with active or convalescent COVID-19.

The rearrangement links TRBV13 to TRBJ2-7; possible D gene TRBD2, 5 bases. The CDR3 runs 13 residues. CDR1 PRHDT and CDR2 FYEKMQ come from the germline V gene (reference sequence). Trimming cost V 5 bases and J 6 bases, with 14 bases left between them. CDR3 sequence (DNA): TGTGCCAGCAGCGTTTCGACGGGATCCGAGCAGTACTTC. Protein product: CASSVSTGSEQYF.

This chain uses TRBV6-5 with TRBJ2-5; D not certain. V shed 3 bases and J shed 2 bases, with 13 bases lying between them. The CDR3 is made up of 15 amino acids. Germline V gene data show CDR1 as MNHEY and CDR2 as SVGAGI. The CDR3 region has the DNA TGTGCCAGCAGTTATAATGGTCAGAAGCAAGAGACCCAGTACTTC. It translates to CASSYNGQKQETQYF.

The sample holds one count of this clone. CDR3 sequence (DNA): TGTGCCAGCAGCTTGATTGGGGAACAGGGAGAAGAAAAACTGTTTTTT. Amino acid sequence: CASSLIGEQGEEKLFF. The chain carries TRBV7-8 and TRBJ1-4, with D possibly TRBD1 on 6 matching bases. The CDR3 has 16 amino acids. CDR1 and CDR2 (germline): SGHVS, FQNEAQ. V shed 3 bases and J shed 8 bases, with 19 bases lying between them.

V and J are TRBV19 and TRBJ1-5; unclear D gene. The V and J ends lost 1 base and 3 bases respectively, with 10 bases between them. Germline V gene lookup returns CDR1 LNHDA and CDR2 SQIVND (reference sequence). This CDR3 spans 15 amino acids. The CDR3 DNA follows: TGTGCCAGTAGTATAGTCGGACTGAACAATCAGCCCCAGCATTTT. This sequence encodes CASSIVGLNNQPQHF.

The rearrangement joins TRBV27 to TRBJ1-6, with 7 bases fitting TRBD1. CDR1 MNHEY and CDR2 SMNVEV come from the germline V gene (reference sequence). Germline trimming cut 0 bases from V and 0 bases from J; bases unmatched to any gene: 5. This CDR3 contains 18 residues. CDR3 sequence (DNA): TGTGCCAGCAGTTTATCGGGGGACAGAAGCTCCTATAATTCACCCCTCCACTTT. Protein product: CASSLSGDRSSYNSPLHF.

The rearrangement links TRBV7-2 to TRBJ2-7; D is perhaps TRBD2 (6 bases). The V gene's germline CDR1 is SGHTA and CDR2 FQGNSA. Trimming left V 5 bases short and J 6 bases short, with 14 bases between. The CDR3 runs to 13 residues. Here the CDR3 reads CASSGGSGLEQYF. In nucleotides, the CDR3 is TGTGCCAGCAGCGGAGGGTCCGGTCTCGAGCAGTACTTC.

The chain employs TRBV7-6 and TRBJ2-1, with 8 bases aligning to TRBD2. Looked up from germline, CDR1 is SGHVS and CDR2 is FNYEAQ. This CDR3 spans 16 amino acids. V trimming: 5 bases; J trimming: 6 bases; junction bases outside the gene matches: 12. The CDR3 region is CASSLREAHLSNEQFF. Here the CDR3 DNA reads TGTGCCAGCAGCCTGCGGGAGGCGCACCTCTCCAATGAGCAGTTCTTC.

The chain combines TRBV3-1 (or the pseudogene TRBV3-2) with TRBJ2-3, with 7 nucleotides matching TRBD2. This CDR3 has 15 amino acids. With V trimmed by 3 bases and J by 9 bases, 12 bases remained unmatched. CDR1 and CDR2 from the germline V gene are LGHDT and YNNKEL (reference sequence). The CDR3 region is CASSQGGTTHQTQYF. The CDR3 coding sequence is TGTGCCAGCAGCCAGGGAGGGACTACCCATCAAACGCAGTATTTT.

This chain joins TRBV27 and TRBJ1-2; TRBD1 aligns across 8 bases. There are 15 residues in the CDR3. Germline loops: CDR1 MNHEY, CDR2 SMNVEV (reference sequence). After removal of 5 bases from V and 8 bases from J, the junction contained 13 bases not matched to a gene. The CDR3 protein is CASSPGVRTGQGYTF. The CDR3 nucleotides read TGTGCCAGCAGTCCGGGGGTTAGGACAGGGCAGGGCTACACCTTC.

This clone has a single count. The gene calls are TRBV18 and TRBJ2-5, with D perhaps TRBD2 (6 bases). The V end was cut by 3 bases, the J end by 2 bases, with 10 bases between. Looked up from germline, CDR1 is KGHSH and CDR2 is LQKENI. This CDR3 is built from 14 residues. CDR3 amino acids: CASSPWGVQETQYF. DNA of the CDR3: TGTGCCAGCTCACCTTGGGGGGTACAAGAGACCCAGTACTTC.

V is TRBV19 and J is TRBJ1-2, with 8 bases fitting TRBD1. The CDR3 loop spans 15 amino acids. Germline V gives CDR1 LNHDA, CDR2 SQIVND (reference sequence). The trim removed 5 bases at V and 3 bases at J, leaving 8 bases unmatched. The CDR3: CASSGDRGLYYGYTF. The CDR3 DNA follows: TGTGCCAGTAGTGGAGACAGGGGACTTTACTATGGCTACACCTTC.

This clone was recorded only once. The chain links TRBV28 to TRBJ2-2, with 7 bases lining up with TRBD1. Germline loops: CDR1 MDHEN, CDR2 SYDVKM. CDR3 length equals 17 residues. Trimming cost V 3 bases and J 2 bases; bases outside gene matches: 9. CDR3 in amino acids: CASSLHPGQFNTGELFF. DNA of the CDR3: TGTGCCAGCAGTTTGCATCCGGGACAGTTCAACACCGGGGAGCTGTTTTTT.

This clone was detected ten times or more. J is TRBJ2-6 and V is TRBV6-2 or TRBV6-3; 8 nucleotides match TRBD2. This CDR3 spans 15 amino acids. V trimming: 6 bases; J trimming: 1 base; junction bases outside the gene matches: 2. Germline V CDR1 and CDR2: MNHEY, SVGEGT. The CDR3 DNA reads TGTGCCAGCAGCACGGGGGGGTCTGGGGCCAACGTCCTGACTTTC. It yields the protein CASSTGGSGANVLTF.

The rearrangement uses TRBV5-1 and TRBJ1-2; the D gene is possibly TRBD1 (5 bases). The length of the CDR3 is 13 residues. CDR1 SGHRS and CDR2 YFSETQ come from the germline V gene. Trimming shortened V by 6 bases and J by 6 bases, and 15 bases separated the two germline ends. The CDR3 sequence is CASTPGGWNGYTF. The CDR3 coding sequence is TGCGCCAGCACCCCCGGGGGGTGGAATGGCTACACCTTC.

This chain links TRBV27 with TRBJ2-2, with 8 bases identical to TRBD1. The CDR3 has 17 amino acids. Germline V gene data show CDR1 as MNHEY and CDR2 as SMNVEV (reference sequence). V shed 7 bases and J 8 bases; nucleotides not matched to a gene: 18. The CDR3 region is CASTLIRDPGGLGELFF. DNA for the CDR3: TGTGCCAGCACCCTAATACGAGATCCAGGGGGCTTAGGGGAGCTGTTTTTT.

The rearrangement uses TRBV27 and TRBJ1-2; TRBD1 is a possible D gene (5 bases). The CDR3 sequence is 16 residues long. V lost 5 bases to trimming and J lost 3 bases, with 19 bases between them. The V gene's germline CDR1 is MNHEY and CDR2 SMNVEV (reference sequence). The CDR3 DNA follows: TGTGCCAGCAGTCCAACTTATGACAGTACGTACTATGGCTACACCTTC. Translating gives CASSPTYDSTYYGYTF.

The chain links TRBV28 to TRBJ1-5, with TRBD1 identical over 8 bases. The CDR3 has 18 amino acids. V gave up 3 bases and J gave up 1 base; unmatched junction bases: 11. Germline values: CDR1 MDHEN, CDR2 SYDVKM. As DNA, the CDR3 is TGTGCCAGCAGTTTTGGCAGGGGGCTATTCCTAAGCAATCAGCCCCAGCATTTT. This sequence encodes CASSFGRGLFLSNQPQHF.

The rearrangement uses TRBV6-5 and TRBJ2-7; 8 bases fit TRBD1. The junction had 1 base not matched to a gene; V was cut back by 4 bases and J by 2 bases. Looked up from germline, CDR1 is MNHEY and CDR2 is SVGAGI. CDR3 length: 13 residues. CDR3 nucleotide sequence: TGTGCCAGCAGTTCGGACAGGGCCTACGAGCAGTACTTC. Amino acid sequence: CASSSDRAYEQYF.

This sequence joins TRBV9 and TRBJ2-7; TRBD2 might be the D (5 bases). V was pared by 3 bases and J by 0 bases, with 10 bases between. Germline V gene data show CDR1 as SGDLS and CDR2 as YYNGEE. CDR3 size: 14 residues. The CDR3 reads CASSEEVGSYEQYF. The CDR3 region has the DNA TGTGCCAGCAGCGAGGAGGTAGGCTCCTACGAGCAGTACTTC.

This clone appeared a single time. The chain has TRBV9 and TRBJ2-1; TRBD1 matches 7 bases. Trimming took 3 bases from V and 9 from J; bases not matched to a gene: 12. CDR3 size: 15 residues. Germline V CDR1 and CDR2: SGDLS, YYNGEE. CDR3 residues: CASSDPGTDRPEQFF. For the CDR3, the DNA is TGTGCCAGCAGCGACCCTGGGACAGATCGGCCTGAGCAGTTCTTC. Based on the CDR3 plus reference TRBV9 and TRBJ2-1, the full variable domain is DSGVTQTPKHLITATGQRVTLRCSPRSGDLSVYWYQQSLDQGLQFLIQYYNGEERAKGNILERFSAQQFPDLHSELNLSSLELGDSALYFCASSDPGTDRPEQFFGPGTRLTVL.

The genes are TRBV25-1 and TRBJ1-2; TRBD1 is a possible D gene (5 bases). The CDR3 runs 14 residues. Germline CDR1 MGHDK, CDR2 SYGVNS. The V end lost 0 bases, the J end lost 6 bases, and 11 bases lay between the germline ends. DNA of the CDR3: TGTGCCAGCAGTGAATATGGGCAGGGCCATGGCTACACCTTC. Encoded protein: CASSEYGQGHGYTF.

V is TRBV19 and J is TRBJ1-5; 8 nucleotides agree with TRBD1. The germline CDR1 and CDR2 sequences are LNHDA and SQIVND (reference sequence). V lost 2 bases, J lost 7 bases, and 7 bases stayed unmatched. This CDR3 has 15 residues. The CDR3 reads CASSIRTGPSQPQHF. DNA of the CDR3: TGTGCCAGTAGTATAAGGACAGGGCCCAGCCAGCCCCAGCATTTT.

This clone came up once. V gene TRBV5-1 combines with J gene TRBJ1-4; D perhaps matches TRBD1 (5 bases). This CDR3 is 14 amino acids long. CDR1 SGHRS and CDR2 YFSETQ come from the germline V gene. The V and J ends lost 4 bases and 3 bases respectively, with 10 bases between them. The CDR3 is CASSPDRSNEKLFF. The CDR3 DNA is TGCGCCAGCAGCCCTGACAGATCTAATGAAAAACTGTTTTTT. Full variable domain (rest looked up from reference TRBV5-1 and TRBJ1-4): KAGVTQTPRYLIKTRGQQVTLSCSPISGHRSVSWYQQTPGQGLQFLFEYFSETQRNKGNFPGRFSGRQFSNSRSEMNVSTLELGDSALYLCASSPDRSNEKLFFGSGTQLSVL.

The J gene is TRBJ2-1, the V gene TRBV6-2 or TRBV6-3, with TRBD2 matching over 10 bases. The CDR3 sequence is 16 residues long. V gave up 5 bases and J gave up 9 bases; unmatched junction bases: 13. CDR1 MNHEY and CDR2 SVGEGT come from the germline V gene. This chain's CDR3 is CASSPRLTSGLGEQFF. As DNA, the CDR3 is TGTGCCAGCAGTCCGAGGTTGACTAGCGGGCTGGGTGAGCAGTTCTTC.

The CDR3 is CATSRDLARPYEQYF. The CDR3, as DNA: TGTGCCACCAGCAGAGATCTCGCTAGACCTTACGAGCAGTACTTC. The J gene is TRBJ2-7, the V gene TRBV15; the D is unclear. V dropped 0 bases and J dropped 4 bases, with 13 bases sitting between them. Per germline, CDR1 LNHNV and CDR2 YYDKDF (reference sequence). The CDR3 totals 15 residues.